One sample yielded the 18 T cell receptor beta chains listed below, sequenced in a study of graft-versus-host responses after intestinal transplantation. Using immunoSEQ multiplex PCR, the repertoire was profiled, and TCRdb retains in-frame clones only, with some absent. The sample lists about 59,000 clones, approximately 94% seen once, with 0.38% in the top ten. Their antigens are not known. The specimen was unstimulated CD4+ T cells sorted from spleen or lymph node cells, collected before transplant. The receptors come from a human donor who was the organ donor for an intestinal transplant.

In this sample, this clone turned up once. The chain has TRBV6-5 and TRBJ2-4; D remains unclear. The CDR3 is 11 amino acids. Germline loops: CDR1 MNHEY, CDR2 SVGAGI. Trimming stripped 8 bases from V and 5 bases from J, with 7 bases between. The CDR3 DNA is TGTGCCAGCGGACGGGAAAACATTCAGTACTTC. Its protein product is CASGRENIQYF.

This chain connects TRBV5-4 to TRBJ2-7, with 13 bases identical to TRBD2. CDR3 length: 16 residues. With V trimmed by 0 bases and J by 3 bases, 3 bases remained unmatched. CDR1 is SGHNT and CDR2 is YYREEE in the germline V gene (reference sequence). The CDR3 DNA reads TGTGCCAGCAGCTTGGGACTAGCGGGGGGAAGCTACGAGCAGTACTTC. It yields the protein CASSLGLAGGSYEQYF.

The rearrangement joins TRBV18 to TRBJ2-2, with a possible D match to TRBD2 (5 bases). Trimming shortened V by 4 bases and J by 5 bases, and 20 bases separated the two germline ends. Germline V gives CDR1 KGHSH, CDR2 LQKENI. This CDR3 region has 17 residues. DNA of the CDR3: TGTGCCAGCTCACTCAATTCGCACAGATGGAGGACCGGGGAGCTGTTTTTT. It is translated as CASSLNSHRWRTGELFF. Full variable domain (rest looked up from reference TRBV18 and TRBJ2-2): NAGVMQNPRHLVRRRGQEARLRCSPMKGHSHVYWYRQLPEEGLKFMVYLQKENIIDESGMPKERFSAEFPKEGPSILRIQQVVRGDSAAYFCASSLNSHRWRTGELFFGEGSRLTVL.

The genes are TRBV7-3 and TRBJ2-3, with 12 positions matching TRBD2. This CDR3 spans 15 amino acids. Losses at the gene ends were 6 bases for V and 2 bases for J; bases not matched to a gene: 3. Germline loops: CDR1 SGHTA, CDR2 FQGTGA. This chain's CDR3 is CASRPSGGATDTQYF. For the CDR3, the DNA is TGTGCCAGCAGACCTAGCGGGGGGGCCACAGATACGCAGTATTTT.

The J gene is TRBJ1-5, the V gene TRBV6-1, with D hard to call. Per germline, CDR1 MNHNS and CDR2 SASEGT. Trimming removed 6 bases at V and 6 bases at J, with 12 bases between. This CDR3 spans 13 amino acids. DNA of the CDR3: TGTGCCAGCAGGATGGAATTTGGTCAGCCCCAGCATTTT. Protein: CASRMEFGQPQHF.

The rearrangement uses TRBV4-1 and TRBJ2-3; no reliable D call. V was shortened by 4 bases and J by 2 bases, with 16 bases between the two germline ends. The length of the CDR3 is 16 residues. Germline V CDR1 and CDR2: MGHRA, YSYEKL. The CDR3 DNA reads TGCGCCAGCAGCCCCGTTTCCCCCTTCCTCACAGATACGCAGTATTTT. It translates to CASSPVSPFLTDTQYF.

CDR3 residues: CASSPLGQMMNTEAFF. DNA for the CDR3: TGTGCCAGCTCACCCCTCGGACAGATGATGAACACTGAAGCTTTCTTT. The V gene is TRBV18, the J gene TRBJ1-1, with D perhaps matching TRBD1 (6 bases). The germline gives CDR1 KGHSH, CDR2 LQKENI. V dropped 3 bases and J dropped 0 bases, with 14 bases sitting between them. This CDR3 region has 16 residues.

The V and J genes are TRBV5-1 and TRBJ1-2; 10 nucleotides align to TRBD1. The CDR3 contains 15 residues. Germline V gene data show CDR1 as SGHRS and CDR2 as YFSETQ. V dropped 2 bases and J dropped 6; count of bases not matched to a gene: 7. Written as DNA, the CDR3 is TGCGCCAGCAGCTTTAAACGACAGGGGGCCGATGGCTACACCTTC. Its protein is CASSFKRQGADGYTF.

The CDR3 sequence is CASSHPPGGGNIQYF. CDR3 sequence (DNA): TGCGCCAGCAGTCATCCACCAGGGGGGGGTAACATTCAGTACTTC. This rearrangement joins TRBV23-1 to TRBJ2-4; D tentatively reads TRBD1 or TRBD2 (7 bases each). TRBV23-1 has ORF status, its function being uncertain. V was trimmed by 3 bases and J by 7 bases, leaving 16 bases between them. This CDR3 is built from 15 residues.

The chain has TRBV2 and TRBJ1-2; 10 nucleotides agree with TRBD1. Trimming took 6 bases from V and 0 from J; bases not matched to a gene: 4. Germline loops: CDR1 SNHLY, CDR2 FYNNEI. This CDR3 contains 15 residues. The CDR3 region has the DNA TGTGCCAGCAGCGGGACAGGGGCTACTAACTATGGCTACACCTTC. Protein sequence: CASSGTGATNYGYTF.

The chain recombines TRBV5-1 with TRBJ2-1; 10 bases map to TRBD1. Germline trimming cut 0 bases from V and 3 bases from J; bases unmatched to any gene: 3. CDR3 length: 16 residues. Germline V CDR1 and CDR2: SGHRS, YFSETQ. As DNA, the CDR3 is TGCGCCAGCAGCTTGGCGGGACAGGGGATCTACAATGAGCAGTTCTTC. Amino acids: CASSLAGQGIYNEQFF. Filled out from reference TRBV5-1 and TRBJ2-1, the complete variable domain reads KAGVTQTPRYLIKTRGQQVTLSCSPISGHRSVSWYQQTPGQGLQFLFEYFSETQRNKGNFPGRFSGRQFSNSRSEMNVSTLELGDSALYLCASSLAGQGIYNEQFFGPGTRLTVL.

This chain connects TRBV5-4 to TRBJ2-3; D might be TRBD2 (6 bases). The germline gives CDR1 SGHNT, CDR2 YYREEE (reference sequence). The V end was cut by 0 bases, the J end by 2 bases, with 10 bases between. CDR3 length equals 15 residues. CDR3: CASSLETSSTDTQYF. In DNA form, the CDR3 reads TGTGCCAGCAGCTTGGAAACTAGCTCCACAGATACGCAGTATTTT.

The chain has TRBV4-1 and TRBJ2-1, with 7 bases aligning to TRBD1. This CDR3 has 17 amino acids. CDR1 is MGHRA and CDR2 is YSYEKL in the germline V gene. The V segment lost 1 base and the J segment 9 bases; nucleotides outside the gene matches: 15. DNA for the CDR3: TGCGCCAGCAGCCAAGTTGTCGTAGGGGGCCTGCCAGGTGAGCAGTTCTTC. Its protein is CASSQVVVGGLPGEQFF.

The V call is TRBV12-1, the J call TRBJ1-1. TRBV12-1 is labeled a pseudogene. The CDR3 length is 14 residues. This CDR3 reads CASSFWGGNTEAFF. In DNA form, the CDR3 reads TGTGCCAGCAGCTTCTGGGGGGGGAACACTGAAGCTTTCTTT.

J is TRBJ2-4 and V is TRBV5-6, with TRBD1 as a possible D gene (6 bases). The germline CDR1 and CDR2 sequences are SGHDT and YYEEEE. Trimming stripped 1 base from V and 2 bases from J, with 7 bases between. The CDR3 is 14 amino acids. The CDR3 loop is CASSLTGTKNIQYF. DNA for the CDR3: TGTGCCAGCAGCTTGACAGGGACCAAAAACATTCAGTACTTC. Using reference TRBV5-6 and TRBJ2-4 for the parts outside the CDR3, the full variable domain is DAGVTQSPTHLIKTRGQQVTLRCSPKSGHDTVSWYQQALGQGPQFIFQYYEEEERQRGNFPDRFSGHQFPNYSSELNVNALLLGDSALYLCASSLTGTKNIQYFGAGTRLSVL.

The V gene is TRBV4-1, the J gene TRBJ1-2; TRBD1 is a possible D gene (6 bases). Trimming removed 1 base from V and 4 bases from J, with 19 bases in between. In germline, CDR1 is MGHRA, CDR2 YSYEKL. This CDR3 has 17 amino acids. CDR3 bases: TGCGCCAGCAGCCAAGTTACGGGACGGGGGGCCCTCTATGGCTACACCTTC. It specifies CASSQVTGRGALYGYTF.

This chain links TRBV29-1 with TRBJ2-7, with TRBD1 matching over 8 bases. V shed 5 bases, J shed 6 bases, and the junction held 6 bases outside the gene matches. Per the germline V gene, CDR1 is SQVTM and CDR2 is ANQGSEA. The CDR3 spans 12 residues. The CDR3 loop is CSVYRGSGEQYF. Written as DNA, the CDR3 is TGCAGCGTTTACAGGGGGAGTGGCGAGCAGTACTTC.

The CDR3 DNA is TGTGCCAGCAGCCTACAGGGTCGTCACGAGACCCAGTACTTC. Its translation is CASSLQGRHETQYF. The chain combines TRBV11-2 with TRBJ2-5, with D perhaps TRBD1 (6 bases). CDR1 and CDR2 (germline): SGHAT, FQNNGV. V was trimmed by 5 bases and J by 5 bases, leaving 15 bases between them. This CDR3 is 14 amino acids long.